This T cell receptor beta chain was captured in a study of CD8+CD57+ T cells in acquired aplastic anemia. This CDR3 is built from 15 residues. Germline CDR1 is SNHLY and CDR2 is FYNNEI. The V end lost 2 bases, the J end lost 5 bases, and 12 bases lay between the germline ends. TCR beta VDJ combinations and CDR3 sequences were profiled from genomic DNA. TCRdb re-analysed the reads in MiXCR, keeping a single row per CDR3 protein. The data show about 210,000 distinct CDR3 sequences, with approximately 57% seen just once and around 28% held by the top ten. The genes are TRBV2 and TRBJ1-4; D is undetermined. This TCR came from a human donor in good health. Sequencing input: sorted CD4+, CD8+, or CD8+CD57+ T cells (not recorded which) from PBMCs. Written as DNA, the CDR3 is TGTGCCAGCAGTGAACTTAGGGTTGAGAATGAAAAACTGTTTTTT. Translating gives CASSELRVENEKLFF.